This record concerns one T cell receptor (beta chain) sequence. This CDR3 region has 13 residues. V was pared by 7 bases and J by 4 bases, with 13 bases between. Germline V gives CDR1 MDHEN, CDR2 SYDVKM. This specimen comes from a study of technical replicates of blood from a few donors. The method was immunoSEQ multiplex PCR; TCRdb's version includes in-frame clones alone and lacks a portion of them. This repertoire shows about 74,000 clones, more than 85% found once; its top ten account for 0.2% to 0.3%. V is TRBV28 and J is TRBJ1-1; D perhaps matches TRBD1 (5 bases). Sequences were obtained from T cells isolated from PBMCs. The receptor was derived from a human donor in good health. The chain's CDR3 is CASNKIRGTEAFF. The CDR3 DNA sequence: TGTGCCAGCAATAAAATAAGGGGCACTGAAGCTTTCTTT.